Listed below are T cell receptor beta chains from one sample, sequenced in a study of OX40 agonist ivuxolimab in advanced cancers. Measured with immunoSEQ multiplex PCR; TCRdb has only the in-frame clones, and not every one. The sample carries about 66,000 clones, more than 85% recorded once. Sample: CD4+ or CD8+ T cells sorted from blood, taken in a trial of the OX40 agonist ivuxolimab. The origin of the receptors is an adult with an advanced solid tumor such as melanoma, head and neck, liver or kidney cancer. Both conserved end residues are part of each CDR3. A D gene is named only where the DNA matches it firmly. Clone size is stated in some rows and not others, as once, few, many or a class when expanded.

J gene,clone size,D gene,V gene,CDR3 length,CDR3 protein,CDR3 DNA
TRBJ1-2,NA,NA,TRBV5-6,13,CASSREGTYGYTF,TGTGCCAGCAGCAGAGAGGGAACCTATGGCTACACCTTC
TRBJ1-2,NA,TRBD1,TRBV5-6,16,CASSESTGSAYYGYTF,TGTGCCAGCAGCGAATCGACAGGGTCTGCCTACTATGGCTACACCTTC
TRBJ1-1,NA,NA,TRBV5-1,13,CASSSGVNTEAFF,TGCGCCAGCAGCTCGGGCGTGAACACTGAAGCTTTCTTT
TRBJ2-1,NA,TRBD2,TRBV2,16,CASSPGLAGGNNEQFF,TGTGCCAGCAGCCCCGGACTAGCGGGGGGGAACAATGAGCAGTTCTTC
TRBJ1-6,NA,TRBD1,TRBV5-4,16,CASSGIGTGLNSPLHF,TGTGCCAGCAGTGGGATTGGGACAGGTCTTAATTCACCCCTCCACTTT
TRBJ2-4,NA,NA,TRBV4-1,17,CASSQDYPSEAKNIQYF,TGCGCCAGCAGCCAAGATTACCCTAGCGAAGCCAAAAACATTCAGTACTTC
TRBJ2-7,NA,TRBD1,TRBV27,14,CASTGQANSYEQYF,TGTGCCAGCACCGGACAGGCAAACTCCTACGAGCAGTACTTC
TRBJ1-5,NA,NA,TRBV28,14,CASTEGGGNQPQHF,TGTGCCAGCACCGAAGGGGGGGGGAATCAGCCCCAGCATTTT
TRBJ2-2,NA,NA,TRBV29-1,14,CSVSNSGVTGELFF,TGCAGCGTATCCAATTCAGGGGTCACCGGGGAGCTGTTTTTT
TRBJ1-4,NA,NA,TRBV19,15,CASSTPRGSNEKLFF,TGTGCCAGTAGTACCCCAAGGGGATCTAATGAAAAACTGTTTTTT
TRBJ1-5,once,NA,TRBV5-4,17,CASSLSGDMAVNQPQHF,TGTGCCAGCAGCTTGTCTGGAGATATGGCAGTGAATCAGCCCCAGCATTTT
TRBJ2-1,NA,TRBD2,TRBV5-1,17,CASSLGLAGGFGNEQFF,TGCGCCAGCAGCTTAGGACTAGCGGGGGGGTTTGGTAATGAGCAGTTCTTC
TRBJ1-4,NA,NA,TRBV6-5,13,CASSYDRYEKLFF,TGTGCCAGCAGTTACGACAGATATGAAAAACTGTTTTTT
TRBJ2-6,NA,NA,TRBV7-3,16,CASSFEYSSGANVLTF,TGTGCCAGCAGCTTCGAGTACAGCTCTGGGGCCAACGTCCTGACTTTC
TRBJ1-2,NA,NA,TRBV5-1,14,CASSLGGTDSGYTF,TGCGCCAGCAGCCTAGGTGGGACCGACAGTGGCTACACCTTC
TRBJ1-1,NA,TRBD1,TRBV7-3,15,CASSQQGAAFTEAFF,TGTGCCAGCAGCCAACAGGGGGCGGCCTTCACTGAAGCTTTCTTT
TRBJ1-2,NA,NA,TRBV19,13,CASSIVQGAGYTF,TGTGCCAGTAGTATAGTCCAGGGAGCTGGCTACACCTTC
TRBJ1-2,NA,NA,TRBV2,11,CATYSGVGYTF,TGTGCCACCTATTCAGGGGTCGGCTACACCTTC
TRBJ2-7,NA,TRBD1,TRBV18,13,CASSLGQGYEQYF,TGTGCCAGCTCACTGGGACAGGGGTACGAGCAGTACTTC
TRBJ2-2,NA,NA,TRBV5-1,14,CASSLDPSTGELFF,TGCGCCAGCAGCTTGGACCCGAGCACCGGGGAGCTGTTTTTT
TRBJ1-3,NA,NA,TRBV4-2,15,CASSQEGGVGNTIYF,TGTGCCAGCAGCCAAGAGGGGGGTGTTGGAAACACCATATATTTT
TRBJ1-5,NA,NA,TRBV20-1,11,CSANRRETQHF,TGCAGTGCTAATAGACGAGAGACCCAGCATTTT
TRBJ1-6,NA,NA,TRBV7-2,14,CASSPGQYNSPLHF,TGTGCCAGCAGCCCCGGACAGTATAATTCACCCCTCCACTTT
TRBJ2-5,NA,NA,TRBV10-3,12,CAISLSQETQYF,TGTGCCATCAGTCTCTCACAAGAGACCCAGTACTTC
TRBJ1-5,NA,NA,TRBV28,12,CASSVVGQPQHF,TGTGCCAGCAGTGTGGTTGGACAGCCCCAGCATTTT
TRBJ1-2,once,TRBD1,TRBV11-2,14,CASSPDRITYGYTF,TGTGCCAGCAGCCCGGACAGGATCACATATGGCTACACCTTC